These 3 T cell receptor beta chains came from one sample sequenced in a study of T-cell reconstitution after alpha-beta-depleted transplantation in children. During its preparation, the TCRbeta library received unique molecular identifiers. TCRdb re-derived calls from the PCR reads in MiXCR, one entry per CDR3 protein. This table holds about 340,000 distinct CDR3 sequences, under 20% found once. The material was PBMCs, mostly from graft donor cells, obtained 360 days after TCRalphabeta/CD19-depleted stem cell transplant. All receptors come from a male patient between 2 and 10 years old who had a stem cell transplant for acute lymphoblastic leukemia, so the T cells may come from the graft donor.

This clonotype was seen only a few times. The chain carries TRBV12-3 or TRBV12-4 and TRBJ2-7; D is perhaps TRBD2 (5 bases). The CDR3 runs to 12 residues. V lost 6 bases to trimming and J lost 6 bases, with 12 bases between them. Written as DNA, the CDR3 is TGTGCCAGCAGGTACGAGGGTTTCGAGCAGTACTTC. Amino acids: CASRYEGFEQYF.

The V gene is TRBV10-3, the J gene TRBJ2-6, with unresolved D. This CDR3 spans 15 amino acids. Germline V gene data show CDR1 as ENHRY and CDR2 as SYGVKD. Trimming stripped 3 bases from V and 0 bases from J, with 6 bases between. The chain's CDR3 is CAISDVFSGANVLTF. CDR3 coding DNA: TGTGCCATCAGTGACGTATTCTCTGGGGCCAACGTCCTGACTTTC.

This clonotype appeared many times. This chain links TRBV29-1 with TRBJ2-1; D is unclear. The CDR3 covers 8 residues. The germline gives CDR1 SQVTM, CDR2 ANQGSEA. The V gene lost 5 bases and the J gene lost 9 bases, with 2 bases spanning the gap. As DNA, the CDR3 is TGCAGCGTTCCTGAGCAGTTCTTC. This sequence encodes CSVPEQFF.